Described below is a single T cell receptor (beta chain) sequence and its context. TCRdb processed the multiplex PCR reads anew with MiXCR; each CDR3 protein has one entry. The sample holds about 230,000 distinct CDR3 sequences, 32% seen once. This entry is derived from a study of breast tumors, draining lymph nodes, adjacent tissues. Trimming took 4 bases from V and 6 from J; bases not matched to a gene: 3. The CDR3 has 14 residues. Germline V lookup: CDR1 SGHNT, CDR2 YYREEE (reference sequence). Axillary draining lymph nodes of breast cancer patients supplied the node samples. V is TRBV5-4 and J is TRBJ2-6; 8 positions match TRBD1. Material: axillary lymph node tissue. The TCR comes from a female donor with breast cancer. Some clones in this sample may be carry-over from other donors' samples. CDR3 in amino acids: CASSKTGAANVLTF. The CDR3 DNA follows: TGTGCCAGCAGCAAGACAGGGGCGGCCAACGTCCTGACTTTC. The full variable domain, with the rest looked up from reference TRBV5-4 and TRBJ2-6, is ETGVTQSPTHLIKTRGQQVTLRCSSQSGHNTVSWYQQALGQGPQFIFQYYREEENGRGNFPPRFSGLQFPNYSSELNVNALELDDSALYLCASSKTGAANVLTFGAGSRLTVL.